The T cell receptor (beta chain) described here comes from a study of T cell clonotyping in hematopoietic cell transplantation. Clones were read by immunoSEQ multiplex PCR, and TCRdb kept only the in-frame ones, dropping some. Of roughly 37,000 clones listed, around nine tenths are singletons. A word on this clone: The antigen is unknown.

Notes on the study in general: At the given depth, recipient repertoires were over 97% de novo clonotypes. Recipient TCR diversity dropped after transplant; expanded clonotypes rose from day 30 to 180.

CDR1 SGHDT and CDR2 YYEEEE come from the germline V gene. V was cut by 6 bases and J by 1 base, with 15 bases left in between. This CDR3 comprises 15 residues. The clonotype originates from a woman aged 40 to 50 in good health. Some clones in this sample may be carry-over from other donors' samples. Sequenced sample: peripheral blood mononuclear cells. The chain carries TRBV5-6 and TRBJ2-3; tentatively, D is TRBD2 (6 bases). The CDR3 nucleotides read TGTGCCAGCACCTGGGCGGGAAGCGGCACAGATACGCAGTATTTT. Its translation: CASTWAGSGTDTQYF.